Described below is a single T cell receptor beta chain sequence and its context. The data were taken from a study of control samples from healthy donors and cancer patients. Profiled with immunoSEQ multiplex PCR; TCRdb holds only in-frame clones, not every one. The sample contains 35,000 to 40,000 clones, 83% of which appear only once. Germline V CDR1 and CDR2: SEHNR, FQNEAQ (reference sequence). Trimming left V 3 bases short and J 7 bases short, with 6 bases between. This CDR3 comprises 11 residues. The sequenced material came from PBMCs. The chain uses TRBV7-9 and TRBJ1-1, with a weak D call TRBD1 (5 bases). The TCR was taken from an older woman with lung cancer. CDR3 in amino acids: CASSFDSEAFF. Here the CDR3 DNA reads TGTGCCAGCAGCTTTGACAGTGAAGCTTTCTTT. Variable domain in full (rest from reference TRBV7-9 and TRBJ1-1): DTGVSQNPRHKITKRGQNVTFRCDPISEHNRLYWYRQTLGQGPEFLTYFQNEAQLEKSRLLSDRFSAERPKGSFSTLEIQRTEQGDSAMYLCASSFDSEAFFGQGTRLTVV.